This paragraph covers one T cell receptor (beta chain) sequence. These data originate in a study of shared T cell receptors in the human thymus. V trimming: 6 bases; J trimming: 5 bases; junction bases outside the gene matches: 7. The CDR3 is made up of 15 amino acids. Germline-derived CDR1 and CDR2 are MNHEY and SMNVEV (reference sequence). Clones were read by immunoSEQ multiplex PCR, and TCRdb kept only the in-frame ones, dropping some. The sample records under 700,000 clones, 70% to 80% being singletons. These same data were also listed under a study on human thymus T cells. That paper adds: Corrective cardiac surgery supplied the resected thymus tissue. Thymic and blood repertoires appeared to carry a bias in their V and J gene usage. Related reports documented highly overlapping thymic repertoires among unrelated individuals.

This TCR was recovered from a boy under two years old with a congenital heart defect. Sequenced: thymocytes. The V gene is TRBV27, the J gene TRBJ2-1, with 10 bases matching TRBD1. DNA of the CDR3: TGTGCCAGCAGGTTGACAGGGGGCCTCAACAATGAGCAGTTCTTC. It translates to CASRLTGGLNNEQFF.